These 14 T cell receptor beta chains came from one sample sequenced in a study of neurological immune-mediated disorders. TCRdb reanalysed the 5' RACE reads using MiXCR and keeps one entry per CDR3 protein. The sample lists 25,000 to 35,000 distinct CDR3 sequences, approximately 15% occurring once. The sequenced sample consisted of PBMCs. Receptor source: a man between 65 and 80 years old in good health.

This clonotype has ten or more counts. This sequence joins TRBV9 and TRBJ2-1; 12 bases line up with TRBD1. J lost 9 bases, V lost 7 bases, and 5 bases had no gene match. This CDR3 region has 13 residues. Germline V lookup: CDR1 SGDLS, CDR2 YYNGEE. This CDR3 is CASGGQGASEQFF. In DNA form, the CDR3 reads TGTGCCAGCGGGGGACAGGGGGCTAGTGAGCAGTTCTTC.

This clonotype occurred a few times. DNA of the CDR3: TGTGCCAGCACCTACGGGGGGCTCTCCTACGAGCAGTACTTC. Residues: CASTYGGLSYEQYF. The chain has TRBV6-2 or TRBV6-3 and TRBJ2-7; the D gene is possibly TRBD2 (7 bases). CDR1 MNHEY and CDR2 SVGEGT come from the germline V gene. V gave up 7 bases and J gave up 0 bases, with 13 bases separating them. This CDR3 region has 14 residues.

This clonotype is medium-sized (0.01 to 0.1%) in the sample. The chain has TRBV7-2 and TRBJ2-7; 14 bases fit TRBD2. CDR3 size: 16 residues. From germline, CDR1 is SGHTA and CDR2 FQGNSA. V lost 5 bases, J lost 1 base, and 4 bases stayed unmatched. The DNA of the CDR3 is TGTGCCAGCAGCCGGACTAGCGGGGGGCGGTCCTACGAGCAGTACTTC. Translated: CASSRTSGGRSYEQYF.

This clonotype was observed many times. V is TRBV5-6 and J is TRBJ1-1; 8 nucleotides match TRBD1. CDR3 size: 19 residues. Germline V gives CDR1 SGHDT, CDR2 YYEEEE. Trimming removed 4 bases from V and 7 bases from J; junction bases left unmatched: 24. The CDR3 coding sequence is TGTGCCAGCAGCCTATGGTGGGGCTCGACAGGGGCAACTCAAGGTGAAGCTTTCTTT. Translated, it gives CASSLWWGSTGATQGEAFF.

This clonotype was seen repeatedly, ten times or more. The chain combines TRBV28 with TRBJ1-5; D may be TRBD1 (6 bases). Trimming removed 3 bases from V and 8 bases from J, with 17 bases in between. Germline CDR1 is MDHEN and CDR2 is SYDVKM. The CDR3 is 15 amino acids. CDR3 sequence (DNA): TGTGCCAGCAGTTTCCCCTGGGGGGGCCAAGAGCCCCAGCATTTT. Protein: CASSFPWGGQEPQHF.

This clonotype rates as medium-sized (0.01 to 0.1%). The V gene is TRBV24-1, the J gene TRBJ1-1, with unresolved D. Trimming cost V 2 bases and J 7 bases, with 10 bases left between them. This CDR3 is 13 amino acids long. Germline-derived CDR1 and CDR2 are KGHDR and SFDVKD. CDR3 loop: CATSDSTQGEAFF. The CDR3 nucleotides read TGTGCCACCAGTGATTCAACACAAGGTGAAGCTTTCTTT.

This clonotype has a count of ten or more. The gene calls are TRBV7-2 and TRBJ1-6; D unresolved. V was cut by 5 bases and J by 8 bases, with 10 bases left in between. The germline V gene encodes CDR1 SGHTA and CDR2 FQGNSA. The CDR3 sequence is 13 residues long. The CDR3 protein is CASSRTEDSPLHF. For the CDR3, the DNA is TGTGCCAGCAGCCGGACGGAGGATTCACCCCTCCACTTT.

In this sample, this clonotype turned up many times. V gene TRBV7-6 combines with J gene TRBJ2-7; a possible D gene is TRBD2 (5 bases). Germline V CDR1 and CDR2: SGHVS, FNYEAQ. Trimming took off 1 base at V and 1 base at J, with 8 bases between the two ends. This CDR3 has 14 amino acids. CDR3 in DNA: TGTGCCAGCAGCTTAGATCCGGGATCCTACGAGCAGTACTTC. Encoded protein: CASSLDPGSYEQYF.

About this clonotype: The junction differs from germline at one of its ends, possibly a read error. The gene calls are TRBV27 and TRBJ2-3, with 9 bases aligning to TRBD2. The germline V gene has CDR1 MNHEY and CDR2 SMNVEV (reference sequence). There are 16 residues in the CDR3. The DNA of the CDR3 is TGTGCCAGCAGTTATACAGCGGGGGGAGGCACAGATGCGCAGTATTTT. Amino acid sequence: CASSYTAGGGTDAQYF.

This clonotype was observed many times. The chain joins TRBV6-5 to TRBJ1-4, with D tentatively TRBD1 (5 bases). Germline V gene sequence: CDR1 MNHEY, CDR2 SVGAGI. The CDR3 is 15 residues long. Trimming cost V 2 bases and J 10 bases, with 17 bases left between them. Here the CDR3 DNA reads TGTGCCAGCAGTTACCGATCCGGGGCAAGTGCAAAACTGTTTTTT. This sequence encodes CASSYRSGASAKLFF.

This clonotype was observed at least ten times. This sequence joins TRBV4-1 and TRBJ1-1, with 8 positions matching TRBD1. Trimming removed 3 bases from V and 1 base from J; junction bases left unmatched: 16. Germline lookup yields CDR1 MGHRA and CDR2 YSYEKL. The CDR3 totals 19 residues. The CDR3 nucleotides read TGCGCCAGCAGCCAGACCGCCGTTCGGACAGGGACAAGGAACACTGAAGCTTTCTTT. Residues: CASSQTAVRTGTRNTEAFF.

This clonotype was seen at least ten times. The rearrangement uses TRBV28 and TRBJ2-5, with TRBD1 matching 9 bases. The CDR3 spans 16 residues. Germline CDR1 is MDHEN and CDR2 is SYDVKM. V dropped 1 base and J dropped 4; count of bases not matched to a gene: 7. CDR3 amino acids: CASSLSQGARGETQYF. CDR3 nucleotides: TGTGCCAGCAGTTTATCACAGGGGGCGCGGGGAGAGACCCAGTACTTC.

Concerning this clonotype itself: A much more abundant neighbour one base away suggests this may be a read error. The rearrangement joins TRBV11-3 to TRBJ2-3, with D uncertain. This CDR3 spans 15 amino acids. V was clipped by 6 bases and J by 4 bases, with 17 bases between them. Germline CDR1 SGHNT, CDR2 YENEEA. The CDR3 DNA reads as TGTGCCAGCAGACTTTTTGGGCGTCCGGCAGATACGCAGTATTTT. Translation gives CASRLFGRPADTQYF.

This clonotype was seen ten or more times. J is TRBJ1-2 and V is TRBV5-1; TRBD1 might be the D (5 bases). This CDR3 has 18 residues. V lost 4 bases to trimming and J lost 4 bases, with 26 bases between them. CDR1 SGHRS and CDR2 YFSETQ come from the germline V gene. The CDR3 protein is CASSPVGQGGVASYGYTF. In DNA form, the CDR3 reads TGCGCCAGCAGCCCGGTAGGGCAGGGAGGAGTGGCGTCCTATGGCTACACCTTC.